This TCR beta chain emerged from a study of glioma-infiltrating T cells. This clonotype was detected ten times or more. Its target is unknown. TCR alpha and beta CDR3 regions were amplified from RNA using iRepertoire nested multiplex PCR. One-step reverse transcription and amplification started from approximately 100-400 ng of tissue mRNA or PBMC total RNA. TCRdb processed the multiplex PCR reads anew with MiXCR; each CDR3 protein has one entry. The sample has 150,000 to 200,000 distinct CDR3 sequences, 32% seen once. Study results and limitations: Non-neoplastic patients had below-expected tissue-blood divergence, while all gliomas exceeded expectation. Tissue and blood shared very few CDR3 sequences.

This clonotype was obtained from a human donor with low-grade glioma or glioblastoma, undergoing nonglioma brain surgery, or in good health (not recorded which). The sample comprised glioma tissue, nonneoplastic brain tissue, or PBMCs (not recorded which).

CDR3: CAISEFGHTSAQETQYF. CDR3 bases: TGTGCCATCAGTGAGTTCGGGCACACTTCGGCTCAAGAGACCCAGTACTTC. V and J are TRBV10-3 and TRBJ2-5, with unresolved D. The CDR3 is 17 amino acids. Between the trimmed V and J ends, which lost 1 base and 2 bases, there was a span of 17 bases. The germline CDR1 and CDR2 sequences are ENHRY and SYGVKD.